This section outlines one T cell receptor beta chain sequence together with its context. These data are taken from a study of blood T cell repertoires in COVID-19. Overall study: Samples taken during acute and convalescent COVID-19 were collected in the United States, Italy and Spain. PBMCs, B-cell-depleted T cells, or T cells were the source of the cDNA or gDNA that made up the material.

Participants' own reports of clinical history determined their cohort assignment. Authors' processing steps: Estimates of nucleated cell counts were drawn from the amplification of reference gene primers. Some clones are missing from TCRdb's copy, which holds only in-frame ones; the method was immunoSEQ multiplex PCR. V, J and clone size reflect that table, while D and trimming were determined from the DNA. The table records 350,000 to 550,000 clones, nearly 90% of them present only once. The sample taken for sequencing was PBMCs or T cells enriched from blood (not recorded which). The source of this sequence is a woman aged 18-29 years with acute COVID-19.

The chain's CDR3 is CASSPTAGLTYEQYF. The CDR3 nucleotides read TGTGCCAGCTCACCAACCGCAGGACTGACCTACGAGCAGTACTTC. The rearrangement joins TRBV18 to TRBJ2-7; TRBD2 is a possible D gene (5 bases). Trimming stripped 2 bases from V and 2 bases from J, with 13 bases between. In germline, CDR1 is KGHSH, CDR2 LQKENI. CDR3 size: 15 residues.